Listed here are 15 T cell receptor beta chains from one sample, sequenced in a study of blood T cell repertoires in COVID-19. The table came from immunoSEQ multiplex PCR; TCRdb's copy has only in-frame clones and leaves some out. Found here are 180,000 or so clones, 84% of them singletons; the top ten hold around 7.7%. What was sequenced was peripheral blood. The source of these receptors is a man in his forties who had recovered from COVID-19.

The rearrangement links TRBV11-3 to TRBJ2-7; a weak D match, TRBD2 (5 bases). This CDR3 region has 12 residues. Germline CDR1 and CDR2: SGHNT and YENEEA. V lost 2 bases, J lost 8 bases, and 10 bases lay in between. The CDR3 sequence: CASSLRLAKQYF. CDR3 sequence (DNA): TGTGCCAGCAGCTTAAGGTTAGCGAAGCAGTACTTC.

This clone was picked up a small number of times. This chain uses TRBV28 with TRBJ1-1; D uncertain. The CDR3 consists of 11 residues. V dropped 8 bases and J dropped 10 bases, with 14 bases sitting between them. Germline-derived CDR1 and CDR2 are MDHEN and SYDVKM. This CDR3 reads CASGQALGAFF. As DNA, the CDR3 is TGTGCCAGCGGGCAGGCTCTCGGAGCTTTCTTT.

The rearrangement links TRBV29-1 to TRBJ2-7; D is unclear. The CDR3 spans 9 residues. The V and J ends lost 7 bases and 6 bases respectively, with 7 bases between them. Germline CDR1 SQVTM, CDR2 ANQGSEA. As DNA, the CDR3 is TGCAGCGACTTAGTCGAGCAGTACTTC. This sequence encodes CSDLVEQYF.

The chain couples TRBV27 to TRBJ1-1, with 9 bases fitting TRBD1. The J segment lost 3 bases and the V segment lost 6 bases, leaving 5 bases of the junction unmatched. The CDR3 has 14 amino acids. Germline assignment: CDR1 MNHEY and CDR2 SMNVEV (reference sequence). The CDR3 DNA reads TGTGCCAGCAGCCCGGACAGGGGCGACACTGAAGCTTTCTTT. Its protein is CASSPDRGDTEAFF.

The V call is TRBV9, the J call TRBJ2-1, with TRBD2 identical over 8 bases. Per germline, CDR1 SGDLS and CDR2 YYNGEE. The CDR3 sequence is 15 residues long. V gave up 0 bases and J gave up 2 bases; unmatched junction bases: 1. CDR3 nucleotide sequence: TGTGCCAGCAGCGTAGAACTAGCGGCCTACAATGAGCAGTTCTTC. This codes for CASSVELAAYNEQFF.

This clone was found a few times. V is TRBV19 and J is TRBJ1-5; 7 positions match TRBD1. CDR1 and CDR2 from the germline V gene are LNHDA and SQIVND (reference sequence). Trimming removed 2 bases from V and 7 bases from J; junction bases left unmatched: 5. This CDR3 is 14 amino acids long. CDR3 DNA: TGTGCCAGTAGTATACGACAGGGTGGCCAGCCCCAGCATTTT. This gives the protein CASSIRQGGQPQHF.

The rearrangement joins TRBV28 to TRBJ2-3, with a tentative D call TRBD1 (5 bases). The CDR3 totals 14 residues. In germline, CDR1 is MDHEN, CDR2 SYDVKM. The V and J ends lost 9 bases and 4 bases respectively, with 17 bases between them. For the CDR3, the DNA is TGTGCCAGTATTAGGGGCAGGGTGGCAGATACGCAGTATTTT. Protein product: CASIRGRVADTQYF.

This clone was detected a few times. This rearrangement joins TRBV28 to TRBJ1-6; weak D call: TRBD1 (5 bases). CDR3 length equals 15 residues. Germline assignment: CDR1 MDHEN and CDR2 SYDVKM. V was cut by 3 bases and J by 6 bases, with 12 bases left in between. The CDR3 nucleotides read TGTGCCAGCAGTTTTGGGGGGGAGGGTAATTCACCCCTCCACTTT. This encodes CASSFGGEGNSPLHF.

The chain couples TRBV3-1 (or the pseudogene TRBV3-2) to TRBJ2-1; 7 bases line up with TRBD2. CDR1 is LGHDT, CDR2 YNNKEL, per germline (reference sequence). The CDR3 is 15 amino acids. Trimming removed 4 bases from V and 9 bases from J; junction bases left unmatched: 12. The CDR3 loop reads CASSLKPGGPFEQFF. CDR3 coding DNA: TGTGCCAGCAGCCTAAAACCGGGAGGCCCGTTTGAGCAGTTCTTC.

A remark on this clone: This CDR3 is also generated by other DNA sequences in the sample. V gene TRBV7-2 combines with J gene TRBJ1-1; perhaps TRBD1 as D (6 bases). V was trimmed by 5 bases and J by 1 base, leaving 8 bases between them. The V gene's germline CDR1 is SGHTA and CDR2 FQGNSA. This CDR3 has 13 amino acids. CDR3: CASSLQGNTEAFF. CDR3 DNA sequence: TGTGCCAGCAGCCTACAGGGGAACACTGAAGCTTTCTTT.

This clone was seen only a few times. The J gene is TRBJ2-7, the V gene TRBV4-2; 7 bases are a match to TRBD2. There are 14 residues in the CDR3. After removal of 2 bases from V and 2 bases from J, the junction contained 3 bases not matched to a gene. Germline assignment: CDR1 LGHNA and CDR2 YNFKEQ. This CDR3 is CASSQLAATYEQYF. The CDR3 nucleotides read TGTGCCAGCAGCCAACTAGCGGCGACCTACGAGCAGTACTTC.

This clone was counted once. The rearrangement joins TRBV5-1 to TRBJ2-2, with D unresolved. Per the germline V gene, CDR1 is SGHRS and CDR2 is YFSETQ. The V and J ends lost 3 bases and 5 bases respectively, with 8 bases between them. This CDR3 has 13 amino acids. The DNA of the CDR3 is TGCGCCAGCAGCTACAACCCAACCGGGGAGCTGTTTTTT. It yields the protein CASSYNPTGELFF.

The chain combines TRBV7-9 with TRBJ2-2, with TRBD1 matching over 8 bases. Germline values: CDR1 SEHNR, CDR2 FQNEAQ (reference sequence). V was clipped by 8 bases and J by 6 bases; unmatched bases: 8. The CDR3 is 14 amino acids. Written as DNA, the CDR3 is TGTGCCAGCGACCAGACAGGGGATCCCGGGGAGCTGTTTTTT. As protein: CASDQTGDPGELFF.

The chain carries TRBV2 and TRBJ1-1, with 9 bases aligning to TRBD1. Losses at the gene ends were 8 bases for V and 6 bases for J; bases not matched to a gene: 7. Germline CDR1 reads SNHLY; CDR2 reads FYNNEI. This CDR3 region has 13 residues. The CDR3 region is CASVLQGAPEAFF. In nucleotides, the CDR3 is TGTGCCAGCGTACTACAGGGGGCACCTGAAGCTTTCTTT.

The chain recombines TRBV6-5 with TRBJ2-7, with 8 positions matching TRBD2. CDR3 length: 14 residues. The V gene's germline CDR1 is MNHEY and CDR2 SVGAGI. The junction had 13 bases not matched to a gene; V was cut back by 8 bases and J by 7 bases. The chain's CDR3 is CASRPQRELLEQYF. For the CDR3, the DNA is TGTGCCAGCCGCCCCCAGCGGGAGCTCCTTGAGCAGTACTTC.